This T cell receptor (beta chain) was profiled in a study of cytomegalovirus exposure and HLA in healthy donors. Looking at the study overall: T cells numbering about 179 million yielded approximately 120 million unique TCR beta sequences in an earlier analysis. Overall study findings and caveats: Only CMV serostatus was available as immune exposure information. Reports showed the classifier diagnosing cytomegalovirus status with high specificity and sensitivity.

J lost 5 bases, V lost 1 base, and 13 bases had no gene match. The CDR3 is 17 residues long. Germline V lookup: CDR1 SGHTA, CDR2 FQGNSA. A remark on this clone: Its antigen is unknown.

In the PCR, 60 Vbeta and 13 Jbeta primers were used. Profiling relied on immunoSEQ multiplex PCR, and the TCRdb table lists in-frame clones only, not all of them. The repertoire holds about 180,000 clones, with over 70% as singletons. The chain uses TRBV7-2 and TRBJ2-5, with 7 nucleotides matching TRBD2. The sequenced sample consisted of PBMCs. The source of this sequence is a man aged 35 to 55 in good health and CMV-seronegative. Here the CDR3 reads CASSLVGGGASGETQYF. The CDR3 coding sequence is TGTGCCAGCAGCTTAGTAGGCGGGGGAGCTTCGGGGGAGACCCAGTACTTC.